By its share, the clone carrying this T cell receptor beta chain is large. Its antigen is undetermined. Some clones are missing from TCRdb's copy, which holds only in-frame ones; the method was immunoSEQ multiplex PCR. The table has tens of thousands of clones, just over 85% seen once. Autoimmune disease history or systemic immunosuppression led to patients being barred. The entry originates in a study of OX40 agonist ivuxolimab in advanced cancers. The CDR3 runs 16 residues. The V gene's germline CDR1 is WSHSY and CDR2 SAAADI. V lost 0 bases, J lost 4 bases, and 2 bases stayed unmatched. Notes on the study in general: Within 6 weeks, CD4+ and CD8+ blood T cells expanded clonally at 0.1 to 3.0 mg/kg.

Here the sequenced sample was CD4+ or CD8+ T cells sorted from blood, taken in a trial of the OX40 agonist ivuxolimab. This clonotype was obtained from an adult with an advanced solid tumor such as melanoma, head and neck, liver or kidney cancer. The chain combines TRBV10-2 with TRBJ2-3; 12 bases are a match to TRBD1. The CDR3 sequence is CASSESGTGGSDTQYF. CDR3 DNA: TGCGCCAGCAGTGAGTCGGGGACAGGGGGCTCAGATACGCAGTATTTT.